One sample yielded the 18 T cell receptor beta chains listed below, sequenced in a study of siplizumab effects on memory and regulatory T cells. Assay: immunoSEQ multiplex PCR; the TCRdb copy retains only in-frame clones and omits some. The table shows tens of thousands of clones, with roughly 96% occurring only once. The sequenced sample consisted of naive CD4+ T cells sorted from blood. These TCRs come from a human donor in good health.

The genes are TRBV9 and TRBJ2-7, with D uncertain. CDR3 length: 15 amino acids. Trimming took 3 bases from V and 4 from J, leaving 17 bases between them. Germline V CDR1 and CDR2: SGDLS, YYNGEE. As DNA, the CDR3 is TGTGCCAGCAGCGCTAACCTTGGGTCACAATACGAGCAGTACTTC. This translates into CASSANLGSQYEQYF.

J is TRBJ2-7 and V is TRBV5-1; D might be TRBD1 (5 bases). Trimming pared 4 bases from V and 1 base from J, leaving 12 bases between. This CDR3 is 14 amino acids long. CDR1 SGHRS and CDR2 YFSETQ come from the germline V gene. The CDR3 DNA follows: TGCGCCAGCAGCCAGGGCGGAAATTCCTACGAGCAGTACTTC. Protein sequence: CASSQGGNSYEQYF.

The chain couples TRBV5-1 to TRBJ2-1; 8 nucleotides match TRBD1. The CDR3 is 17 amino acids. The germline V gene encodes CDR1 SGHRS and CDR2 YFSETQ. Trimming at V came to 2 bases and at J to 3 bases, leaving 10 bases not matched to a gene. The DNA of the CDR3 is TGCGCCAGCAGCTTAATCTCCGGGACAGGACACTACAATGAGCAGTTCTTC. The encoded protein is CASSLISGTGHYNEQFF.

The chain combines TRBV6-5 with TRBJ1-2; 9 positions agree with TRBD1. Germline V gene lookup returns CDR1 MNHEY and CDR2 SVGAGI. The trim removed 5 bases at V and 5 bases at J, leaving 6 bases unmatched. The CDR3 covers 14 residues. The CDR3, as DNA: TGTGCCAGCAGTACGACAGGGGGTTTATATGGCTACACCTTC. Its translation is CASSTTGGLYGYTF.

V usage is TRBV7-3 and J usage is TRBJ2-5; 8 nucleotides line up with TRBD2. The ends lost 5 bases at V and 4 bases at J; junction bases unmatched: 9. Germline lookup yields CDR1 SGHTA and CDR2 FQGTGA. The CDR3 is 15 amino acids. CDR3 in DNA: TGTGCCAGCAGCATCAGCGGGGGCCAGATAGAGACCCAGTACTTC. Translated: CASSISGGQIETQYF.

This chain connects TRBV7-2 to TRBJ1-5; no definite D call. Germline lookup yields CDR1 SGHTA and CDR2 FQGNSA. Trimming left V 1 base short and J 4 bases short, with 5 bases between. This CDR3 has 13 amino acids. The CDR3 region is CASSLGRNQPQHF. The CDR3 coding sequence is TGTGCCAGCAGCTTAGGGAGGAATCAGCCCCAGCATTTT.

For the CDR3, the DNA is TGCGCCAGCAGCTTGGACTCGGATAATTCACCCCTCCACTTT. This codes for CASSLDSDNSPLHF. This sequence joins TRBV5-1 and TRBJ1-6; D remains unclear. V lost 0 bases and J 5 bases, leaving 6 bases between the germline ends. Germline V gives CDR1 SGHRS, CDR2 YFSETQ. CDR3 length: 14 residues.

The rearrangement joins TRBV10-3 to TRBJ2-7, with D possibly matching TRBD2 (6 bases). Germline CDR1 and CDR2: ENHRY and SYGVKD. Trimming stripped 8 bases from V and 3 bases from J, with 11 bases between. The CDR3 loop spans 12 amino acids. The CDR3 sequence: CAIGGLYYEQYF. In DNA, the CDR3 is TGTGCCATCGGGGGACTGTACTACGAGCAGTACTTC.

V usage is TRBV27 and J usage is TRBJ1-2; D is unclear. V lost 3 bases and J 7 bases, leaving 12 bases between the germline ends. Germline V gene sequence: CDR1 MNHEY, CDR2 SMNVEV (reference sequence). This CDR3 is 13 amino acids long. CDR3 loop: CASSFSLEGGYTF. The CDR3, as DNA: TGTGCCAGCAGTTTCTCTCTAGAGGGTGGCTACACCTTC.

This clone was seen just once. The rearrangement links TRBV27 to TRBJ2-1; no definite D call. Germline V gene lookup returns CDR1 MNHEY and CDR2 SMNVEV (reference sequence). The CDR3 is 9 amino acids. V was cut by 0 bases and J by 14 bases, with 2 bases left in between. In DNA, the CDR3 is TGTGCCAGCAGTTTATCGGAGTTCTTC. Protein: CASSLSEFF.

V usage is TRBV14 and J usage is TRBJ2-5, with D possibly being TRBD2 (6 bases). CDR1 is SGHDN and CDR2 is FVKESK in the germline V gene. The CDR3 is 15 amino acids. The V and J ends lost 2 bases and 5 bases respectively, with 15 bases between them. CDR3 sequence reads: CASSQRTWLAETQYF. The CDR3 nucleotides are TGTGCCAGCAGCCAAAGGACCTGGCTAGCGGAGACCCAGTACTTC.

This chain links TRBV15 with TRBJ2-7, with D perhaps TRBD1 (6 bases). The V gene's germline CDR1 is LNHNV and CDR2 YYDKDF (reference sequence). V gave up 2 bases and J gave up 6 bases, with 17 bases separating them. CDR3 length equals 15 residues. The CDR3 nucleotides read TGTGCCACCAGCAGACCAGAAAACAGGGAGACCGAGCAGTACTTC. As protein: CATSRPENRETEQYF.

The CDR3 DNA reads as TGTGCCAGCAGCTTAGGTACTGGCCGAACAGATACGCAGTATTTT. Amino acids: CASSLGTGRTDTQYF. The rearrangement joins TRBV7-7 to TRBJ2-3; no firm D call. Trimming pared 1 base from V and 3 bases from J, leaving 11 bases between. Germline lookup yields CDR1 SSHAT and CDR2 FNYEAQ (reference sequence). The CDR3 runs 15 residues.

V is TRBV29-1 and J is TRBJ2-1; no definite D call. Germline values: CDR1 SQVTM, CDR2 ANQGSEA. Trimming shortened V by 5 bases and J by 5 bases, and 19 bases separated the two germline ends. The CDR3 contains 15 residues. The chain's CDR3 is CSVMDLRSGNNEQFF. The CDR3 nucleotides read TGCAGCGTTATGGACCTCCGATCGGGTAACAATGAGCAGTTCTTC.

The chain is built from TRBV6-5 and TRBJ2-1; unclear D gene. The germline V gene has CDR1 MNHEY and CDR2 SVGAGI. Trimming took 4 bases from V and 8 from J, leaving 6 bases between them. This CDR3 region has 11 residues. The CDR3 loop is CASSSSYEQFF. Written as DNA, the CDR3 is TGTGCCAGCAGTTCCAGCTATGAGCAGTTCTTC.

The chain links TRBV7-6 to TRBJ2-3, with 9 nucleotides matching TRBD2. The V gene's germline CDR1 is SGHVS and CDR2 FNYEAQ. This CDR3 region has 16 residues. Trimming took 2 bases from V and 5 from J; bases not matched to a gene: 8. CDR3 loop: CASSLQAGGVKDTQYF. The CDR3 DNA reads TGTGCCAGCAGCTTACAAGCGGGGGGCGTTAAAGATACGCAGTATTTT.

The J gene is TRBJ1-1, the V gene TRBV9; the match to TRBD1 covers 7 bases. This CDR3 is 15 amino acids long. V was clipped by 3 bases and J by 5 bases; unmatched bases: 10. Germline V gene data show CDR1 as SGDLS and CDR2 as YYNGEE. CDR3 loop: CASSELTGYWTEAFF. CDR3 sequence (DNA): TGTGCCAGCAGCGAACTGACAGGGTACTGGACTGAAGCTTTCTTT.

V and J are TRBV2 and TRBJ1-1, with 9 bases lining up with TRBD1. V was clipped by 6 bases and J by 4 bases; unmatched bases: 18. The CDR3 length is 18 residues. Germline CDR1 and CDR2: SNHLY and FYNNEI. The CDR3 region has the DNA TGTGCCAGCAGGCTACTCGGGACAGGGTCCAGAGAGTTCACTGAAGCTTTCTTT. Translated, it gives CASRLLGTGSREFTEAFF. Based on the CDR3 plus reference TRBV2 and TRBJ1-1, the full variable domain is EPEVTQTPSHQVTQMGQEVILRCVPISNHLYFYWYRQILGQKVEFLVSFYNNEISEKSEIFDDQFSVERPDGSNFTLKIRSTKLEDSAMYFCASRLLGTGSREFTEAFFGQGTRLTVV.